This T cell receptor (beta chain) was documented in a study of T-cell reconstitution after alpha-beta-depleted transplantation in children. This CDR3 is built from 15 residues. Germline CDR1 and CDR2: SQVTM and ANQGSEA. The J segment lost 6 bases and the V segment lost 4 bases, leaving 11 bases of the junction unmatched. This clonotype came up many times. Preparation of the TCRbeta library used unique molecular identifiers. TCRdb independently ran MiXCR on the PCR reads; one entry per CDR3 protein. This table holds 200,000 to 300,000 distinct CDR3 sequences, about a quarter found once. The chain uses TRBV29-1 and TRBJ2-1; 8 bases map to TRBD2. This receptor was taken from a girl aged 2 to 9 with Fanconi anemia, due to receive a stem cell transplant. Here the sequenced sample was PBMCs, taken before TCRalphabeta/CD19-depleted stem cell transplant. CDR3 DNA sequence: TGCAGCGTTGGCGGGAGGCAGGGCAACTTCAATGAGCAGTTCTTC. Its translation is CSVGGRQGNFNEQFF.